Each of the 20 T cell receptor beta chains below was sequenced from the same sample in a study of tumour-infiltrating T cells in Burkitt lymphoma. TCRdb's table, derived via immunoSEQ multiplex PCR, lists solely in-frame clones and lacks some. This sample has 5,500 to 7,000 clones, with 9.5% to 13% found just once. Input material: tumor tissue. These TCRs come from a human donor with diffuse large B-cell lymphoma.

This sequence joins TRBV6-5 and TRBJ1-6; the match to TRBD1 covers 8 bases. The CDR3 has 13 residues. Germline values: CDR1 MNHEY, CDR2 SVGAGI. Germline trimming cut 8 bases from V and 10 bases from J; bases unmatched to any gene: 7. CDR3 in amino acids: CASRDRGRSPLHF. CDR3 DNA: TGTGCCAGCCGTGACAGGGGCCGCTCACCCCTCCACTTT.

This rearrangement joins TRBV5-4 to TRBJ2-5; D gene unclear. Trimming removed 5 bases at V and 4 bases at J, with 12 bases between. From germline, CDR1 is SGHNT and CDR2 YYREEE (reference sequence). This CDR3 spans 13 amino acids. CDR3 sequence (DNA): TGTGCCAGCAGTTCTTTAGGGCGAGAGACCCAGTACTTC. It translates to CASSSLGRETQYF.

The chain has TRBV4-2 and TRBJ1-2; 7 bases line up with TRBD1. Germline CDR1 and CDR2: LGHNA and YNFKEQ. CDR3 length: 12 amino acids. V lost 1 base and J lost 7; bases outside the gene matches: 0. CDR3 protein: CASSQGQGGYTF. Written as DNA, the CDR3 is TGTGCCAGCAGCCAAGGACAGGGTGGCTACACCTTC.

The V and J genes are TRBV4-1 and TRBJ1-2; 8 nucleotides line up with TRBD1. This CDR3 is 17 amino acids long. The germline CDR1 and CDR2 sequences are MGHRA and YSYEKL. The trim removed 1 base at V and 6 bases at J, leaving 13 bases unmatched. Here the CDR3 DNA reads TGCGCCAGCAGCCAAGGTAGGAACAGGGGGAGAACAGATGGCTACACCTTC. Protein sequence: CASSQGRNRGRTDGYTF.

The rearrangement joins TRBV19 to TRBJ2-1, with D perhaps TRBD1 (5 bases). Trimming left V 1 base short and J 5 bases short, with 12 bases between. The germline V gene encodes CDR1 LNHDA and CDR2 SQIVND (reference sequence). The CDR3 runs to 15 residues. This CDR3 reads CASSIGTKGDNEQFF. CDR3 nucleotide sequence: TGTGCCAGTAGTATAGGGACAAAAGGGGACAATGAGCAGTTCTTC.

This sequence joins TRBV5-5 and TRBJ1-6, with 7 bases lining up with TRBD1. V lost 0 bases and J lost 7; bases outside the gene matches: 1. CDR1 is SGHKS and CDR2 is YYEKEE in the germline V gene (reference sequence). This CDR3 is 14 amino acids long. The CDR3 sequence is CASSLEGANSPLHF. The CDR3 nucleotides are TGTGCCAGCAGCTTGGAGGGGGCCAATTCACCCCTCCACTTT. The variable domain in full, with the rest retrieved from reference TRBV5-5 and TRBJ1-6, is DAGVTQSPTHLIKTRGQQVTLRCSPISGHKSVSWYQQVLGQGPQFIFQYYEKEERGRGNFPDRFSARQFPNYSSELNVNALLLGDSALYLCASSLEGANSPLHFGNGTRLTVT.

This chain uses TRBV9 with TRBJ1-2, with TRBD1 matching 7 bases. J gave up 2 bases and V 0 bases, and 4 bases lay outside the gene matches. From germline, CDR1 is SGDLS and CDR2 YYNGEE. The CDR3 has 15 residues. As DNA, the CDR3 is TGTGCCAGCAGCGTAGACACAGGGGACAACTATGGCTACACCTTC. Encoded protein: CASSVDTGDNYGYTF.

The chain joins TRBV19 to TRBJ1-2, with no clear D. The CDR3 is 14 amino acids. V was shortened by 0 bases and J by 4 bases, with 9 bases between the two germline ends. CDR1 and CDR2 (germline): LNHDA, SQIVND (reference sequence). The CDR3 spells CASSIDLGGYGYTF. CDR3 sequence (DNA): TGTGCCAGTAGTATAGACCTGGGTGGCTATGGCTACACCTTC.

The chain combines TRBV7-9 with TRBJ2-7; TRBD1 is a possible D gene (6 bases). V was cut by 1 base and J by 7 bases, with 26 bases left in between. The CDR3 sequence is 18 residues long. Germline V lookup: CDR1 SEHNR, CDR2 FQNEAQ (reference sequence). Here the CDR3 DNA reads TGTGCCAGCAGCTTAGACCTTCTAGGACAGCTTAAGGGTGAGGAGCAGTACTTC. It encodes CASSLDLLGQLKGEEQYF.

The CDR3 loop reads CAISESRGDTGVTVGKRYEQYF. The DNA of the CDR3 is TGTGCCATCAGTGAGTCAAGGGGCGATACAGGGGTCACGGTCGGAAAGCGCTACGAGCAGTACTTC. The chain carries TRBV10-3 and TRBJ2-7; TRBD1 agrees at 7 bases. Germline CDR1 and CDR2: ENHRY and SYGVKD. The CDR3 has 22 amino acids. With V trimmed by 0 bases and J by 3 bases, 26 bases remained unmatched.

The CDR3 loop is CASSLGRVGDSTSNQPQHF. CDR3 bases: TGTGCCAGCAGCTTAGGAAGGGTTGGGGATTCGACAAGCAATCAGCCCCAGCATTTT. The V call is TRBV7-9, the J call TRBJ1-5; D is unresolved. With 1 base removed from V and 1 base from J, the gap between germline ends came to 20 bases. Germline CDR1 reads SEHNR; CDR2 reads FQNEAQ (reference sequence). This CDR3 spans 19 amino acids.

The rearrangement links TRBV5-5 to TRBJ2-5, with no clear D. Trimming shortened V by 3 bases and J by 5 bases, and 8 bases separated the two germline ends. This CDR3 is built from 12 residues. The germline V gene has CDR1 SGHKS and CDR2 YYEKEE (reference sequence). CDR3: CASSYELETQYF. The CDR3 DNA follows: TGTGCCAGCAGCTACGAGTTGGAGACCCAGTACTTC.

The V gene is TRBV27, the J gene TRBJ1-6; no clear D. The V gene's germline CDR1 is MNHEY and CDR2 SMNVEV (reference sequence). Deletions cut 2 bases from V and 10 bases from J, with 6 bases between. This CDR3 comprises 12 residues. In DNA, the CDR3 is TGTGCCAGCAGTTTACTGGGATCACCCCTCCACTTT. Protein sequence: CASSLLGSPLHF.

The genes are TRBV19 and TRBJ1-1; weak D call: TRBD1 (6 bases). Germline V gene lookup returns CDR1 LNHDA and CDR2 SQIVND (reference sequence). The V end lost 3 bases, the J end lost 0 bases, and 14 bases lay between the germline ends. This CDR3 contains 16 residues. CDR3 residues: CASSMPQGYLNTEAFF. The CDR3 DNA sequence: TGTGCCAGTAGTATGCCGCAGGGGTACTTGAACACTGAAGCTTTCTTT.

Only a few counts were recorded for this clone. J is TRBJ1-1 and V is TRBV5-1, with no clear D. V gave up 4 bases and J gave up 1 base, with 23 bases separating them. CDR3 length: 18 amino acids. Germline assignment: CDR1 SGHRS and CDR2 YFSETQ. Written as DNA, the CDR3 is TGCGCCAGCAGCCGCAGCCTTCGAGGGTTGGGAGAGAACACTGAAGCTTTCTTT. The encoded protein is CASSRSLRGLGENTEAFF.

The chain combines TRBV5-5 with TRBJ1-1; D remains ambiguous. The CDR3 contains 12 residues. The ends were cut back, 3 bases at V and 6 bases at J, with 9 bases in the middle. Germline assignment: CDR1 SGHKS and CDR2 YYEKEE (reference sequence). CDR3 in DNA: TGTGCCAGCAGCTCACGGGGATCTGAAGCTTTCTTT. It translates to CASSSRGSEAFF.

This clone was found a few times. This chain joins TRBV19 and TRBJ1-1; 7 positions match TRBD1. The CDR3 has 17 residues. The germline gives CDR1 LNHDA, CDR2 SQIVND (reference sequence). V lost 4 bases and J lost 0; bases outside the gene matches: 11. CDR3 in DNA: TGTGCCAGTAGTACTGTGGGACAGCTACTTTTGAACACTGAAGCTTTCTTT. Its protein product is CASSTVGQLLLNTEAFF.

The V and J genes are TRBV11-2 and TRBJ2-3, with a weak D call TRBD2 (5 bases). The germline CDR1 and CDR2 sequences are SGHAT and FQNNGV. The CDR3 covers 13 residues. V was pared by 6 bases and J by 5 bases, with 12 bases between. CDR3 sequence (DNA): TGTGCCAGCAGACGGGGTTCCGGAGATACGCAGTATTTT. This sequence encodes CASRRGSGDTQYF. The complete variable domain, with remaining parts taken from reference TRBV11-2 and TRBJ2-3, reads EAGVAQSPRYKIIEKRQSVAFWCNPISGHATLYWYQQILGQGPKLLIQFQNNGVVDDSQLPKDRFSAERLKGVDSTLKIQPAKLEDSAVYLCASRRGSGDTQYFGPGTRLTVL.

DNA of the CDR3: TGTGCCAGCAGCCCCTCAGCGGGGGGGCGTAATGAGCAGTTCTTC. Encoded protein: CASSPSAGGRNEQFF. The V gene is TRBV7-9, the J gene TRBJ2-1, with TRBD2 matching over 10 bases. Looked up from germline, CDR1 is SEHNR and CDR2 is FQNEAQ (reference sequence). J was trimmed by 7 bases and V by 5 bases; bases with no gene match: 8. CDR3 length: 15 amino acids. Full variable domain (outside the CDR3, taken from reference TRBV7-9 and TRBJ2-1): DTGVSQNPRHKITKRGQNVTFRCDPISEHNRLYWYRQTLGQGPEFLTYFQNEAQLEKSRLLSDRFSAERPKGSFSTLEIQRTEQGDSAMYLCASSPSAGGRNEQFFGPGTRLTVL.

The CDR3 here is CASSTGGEGSYGYTF. CDR3 DNA: TGTGCCAGCAGTACTGGGGGGGAGGGAAGCTATGGCTACACCTTC. This chain connects TRBV6-5 to TRBJ1-2, with D possibly TRBD1 on 5 matching bases. This CDR3 contains 15 residues. Trimming took 5 bases from V and 4 from J, leaving 17 bases between them. In germline, CDR1 is MNHEY, CDR2 SVGAGI.